The 19 T cell receptor beta chains reported below all come from one sample, sequenced in a study of T cell repertoires in cytomegalovirus infection (dated by TCRdb to between 2017 and 2020). Instrument on record: Illumina HiSeq 1500. The public reads were reprocessed in TCRdb via fastp at Q25 and MiXCR, keeping in-frame beta chains. Rows merge per CDR3 protein into single entries with the most common DNA and genes. This sample has hundreds of thousands of distinct CDR3 sequences in its table, and about two fifths of those were observed once. The top ten constitute 40% to 50% of the sample. Per the publication, the treatment or condition label means: in vitro stimulation with specific CMV peptide epitopes to enrich CMV-specific T cells. No cognate antigen is known for these TCRs. The sequencing here drew on cultured PBMCs, taken from culture after CMV antigen stimulation. The receptors were gathered from a human donor in good health (CMV status not recorded). Some clones in this sample may be carry-over from other donors' samples.

This clonotype was seen more than once but under ten times. V gene TRBV6-8 combines with J gene TRBJ2-7; the D gene is possibly TRBD2 (6 bases). Germline CDR1 reads MNHGY; CDR2 reads SAAAGT. The CDR3 extends over 16 amino acids. Trimming took off 2 bases at V and 3 bases at J, with 17 bases between the two ends. CDR3 in DNA: TGTGCCAGCAGTTACACTTCCGGGGGAACGTTCTACGAGCAGTACTTC. It codes for CASSYTSGGTFYEQYF.

Only a few counts were recorded for this clonotype. V gene TRBV7-9 combines with J gene TRBJ1-1; D unresolved. This CDR3 has 15 amino acids. V lost 1 base and J 4 bases, leaving 13 bases between the germline ends. Germline values: CDR1 SEHNR, CDR2 FQNEAQ (reference sequence). The DNA of the CDR3 is TGTGCCAGCAGCTTAGACGGGCGAGTGAGCACTGAAGCTTTCTTT. The encoded protein is CASSLDGRVSTEAFF.

The genes are TRBV7-2 and TRBJ1-3; D gene ambiguous. The ends were cut back, 5 bases at V and 0 bases at J, with 8 bases in the middle. This CDR3 is built from 14 residues. Germline-derived CDR1 and CDR2 are SGHTA and FQGNSA. The CDR3 loop reads CASSHRFSGNTIYF. As DNA, the CDR3 is TGTGCCAGCAGCCACCGGTTCTCTGGAAACACCATATATTTT. The whole variable domain, remainder taken from reference TRBV7-2 and TRBJ1-3, is GAGVSQSPSNKVTEKGKDVELRCDPISGHTALYWYRQSLGQGLEFLIYFQGNSAPDKSGLPSDRFSAERTGGSVSTLTIQRTQQEDSAVYLCASSHRFSGNTIYFGEGSWLTVV.

This chain connects TRBV12-3 or TRBV12-4 to TRBJ2-3; 7 positions agree with TRBD2. The CDR3 loop spans 14 amino acids. J gave up 0 bases and V 6 bases, and 3 bases lay outside the gene matches. Here the CDR3 DNA reads TGTGCCAGCAGGAGGACTAGAAGCACAGATACGCAGTATTTT. Its protein is CASRRTRSTDTQYF.

The chain carries TRBV7-2 and TRBJ1-5, with D maybe TRBD1 (5 bases). This CDR3 has 14 amino acids. Germline CDR1 reads SGHTA; CDR2 reads FQGNSA. V was cut by 3 bases and J by 3 bases, with 9 bases left in between. Here the CDR3 reads CASSFEGTNQPQHF. CDR3 bases: TGTGCCAGCAGCTTCGAGGGGACCAATCAGCCCCAGCATTTT.

This clonotype was seen a handful of times. In nucleotides, the CDR3 is TGTGCCAGCAGTTCCGACGGCACCTACGAGCAGTACTTC. Translating it yields CASSSDGTYEQYF. The rearrangement joins TRBV11-2 to TRBJ2-7; D is unclear. CDR1 is SGHAT and CDR2 is FQNNGV in the germline V gene. Trimming took 6 bases from V and 2 from J, leaving 11 bases between them. This CDR3 is built from 13 residues. Looking up the rest from reference TRBV11-2 and TRBJ2-7 gives the full variable domain: EAGVAQSPRYKIIEKRQSVAFWCNPISGHATLYWYQQILGQGPKLLIQFQNNGVVDDSQLPKDRFSAERLKGVDSTLKIQPAKLEDSAVYLCASSSDGTYEQYFGPGTRLTVT.

The chain uses TRBV6-8 and TRBJ1-2, with 7 bases matching TRBD1. This CDR3 region has 14 residues. The trim removed 7 bases at V and 4 bases at J, leaving 9 bases unmatched. Germline assignment: CDR1 MNHGY and CDR2 SAAAGT. DNA for the CDR3: TGTGCCAGCACTCCTCACAGGGGTCCCTATGGCTACACCTTC. This codes for CASTPHRGPYGYTF.

The genes are TRBV12-3 or TRBV12-4 and TRBJ2-3; D is uncertain. The CDR3 runs to 16 residues. The V and J ends lost 2 bases and 2 bases respectively, with 14 bases between them. The CDR3 nucleotides are TGTGCCAGCAGTTTAAGGGTCAAACTAATCACAGATACGCAGTATTTT. Its protein product is CASSLRVKLITDTQYF.

The gene calls are TRBV12-3 or TRBV12-4 and TRBJ2-3; D may be TRBD2 (5 bases). Between the trimmed V and J ends, which lost 1 base and 4 bases, there was a span of 12 bases. The CDR3 totals 15 residues. The CDR3 here is CASSLGSGMADTQYF. CDR3 DNA: TGTGCCAGCAGTTTAGGGTCGGGGATGGCAGATACGCAGTATTTT.

In this sample, this clonotype turned up many times. The V and J genes are TRBV7-2 and TRBJ1-2; D is unclear. This CDR3 region has 16 residues. Trimming left V 2 bases short and J 8 bases short, with 21 bases between. Germline CDR1 and CDR2: SGHTA and FQGNSA. The CDR3 is CASSLTNSLVFWGYTF. DNA for the CDR3: TGTGCCAGCAGCTTAACGAATTCCCTCGTATTTTGGGGCTACACCTTC.

This chain joins TRBV18 and TRBJ2-1; 9 positions match TRBD2. The CDR3 is 15 amino acids. In germline, CDR1 is KGHSH, CDR2 LQKENI. After removal of 3 bases from V and 8 bases from J, the junction contained 8 bases not matched to a gene. CDR3 in DNA: TGTGCCAGCTCACCTTACGCGGGAGGGGCCCATGAGCAGTTCTTC. Translation: CASSPYAGGAHEQFF.

This clonotype was counted only a few times. The gene calls are TRBV6-2 or TRBV6-3 and TRBJ2-3; D gene ambiguous. The CDR3 loop spans 14 amino acids. Trimming took 0 bases from V and 1 from J, leaving 5 bases between them. Germline-derived CDR1 and CDR2 are MNHEY and SVGEGT. This chain's CDR3 is CASSYSFRTDTQYF. The CDR3 nucleotides are TGTGCCAGCAGTTACTCCTTCCGCACAGATACGCAGTATTTT.

This chain links TRBV12-3 or TRBV12-4 with TRBJ2-7; D ambiguous. V lost 6 bases, J lost 2 bases, and 11 bases lay in between. This CDR3 is built from 13 residues. In DNA, the CDR3 is TGTGCCAGCAGCCTGACAAAAACCTACGAGCAGTACTTC. Protein sequence: CASSLTKTYEQYF.

V and J are TRBV6-2 or TRBV6-3 and TRBJ2-1; D might be TRBD2 (5 bases). With 9 bases removed from V and 3 bases from J, the gap between germline ends came to 9 bases. The CDR3 is made up of 12 amino acids. Germline V CDR1 and CDR2: MNHEY, SVGEGT. The CDR3 sequence: CASEGFYNEQFF. The CDR3 region has the DNA TGTGCCAGTGAGGGATTCTACAATGAGCAGTTCTTC.

A few counts support this clonotype. This chain joins TRBV11-2 and TRBJ1-3; D perhaps matches TRBD1 (6 bases). CDR1 and CDR2 from the germline V gene are SGHAT and FQNNGV. V lost 5 bases to trimming and J lost 4 bases, with 12 bases between them. This CDR3 comprises 14 residues. The CDR3 loop reads CASSKDSAGNTIYF. For the CDR3, the DNA is TGTGCCAGCAGCAAGGACAGCGCAGGAAACACCATATATTTT.

This chain connects TRBV24-1 to TRBJ2-1, with TRBD2 identical over 13 bases. Germline V gene sequence: CDR1 KGHDR, CDR2 SFDVKD. This CDR3 comprises 17 residues. V trimming: 1 base; J trimming: 6 bases; junction bases outside the gene matches: 5. The CDR3 is CATSDFIRLAGGNEQFF. The CDR3 DNA reads TGTGCCACCAGTGATTTTATTCGACTAGCGGGGGGCAATGAGCAGTTCTTC.

This chain uses TRBV7-9 with TRBJ2-3; 14 positions agree with TRBD2. Germline V gene data show CDR1 as SEHNR and CDR2 as FQNEAQ (reference sequence). The CDR3 is made up of 16 amino acids. Trimming cost V 3 bases and J 6 bases; bases outside gene matches: 5. In nucleotides, the CDR3 is TGTGCCAGCAGCTTTCGACTAGCGGGAGGGATCGATACGCAGTATTTT. Translating gives CASSFRLAGGIDTQYF. The full variable domain, its missing parts supplied by reference TRBV7-9 and TRBJ2-3, is DTGVSQNPRHKITKRGQNVTFRCDPISEHNRLYWYRQTLGQGPEFLTYFQNEAQLEKSRLLSDRFSAERPKGSFSTLEIQRTEQGDSAMYLCASSFRLAGGIDTQYFGPGTRLTVL.

The rearrangement links TRBV12-5 to TRBJ2-1; D is unresolved. V lost 1 base and J lost 0, with 22 bases in between. Germline CDR1 and CDR2: LGHNT and FRNRAP. This CDR3 comprises 20 residues. This CDR3 reads CASGLGAKAEHPGSYNEQFF. DNA for the CDR3: TGTGCTAGTGGTTTGGGGGCCAAAGCCGAACATCCGGGCTCCTACAATGAGCAGTTCTTC.

The rearrangement uses TRBV12-3 or TRBV12-4 and TRBJ2-5; no clear D gene. This CDR3 region has 14 residues. V was clipped by 2 bases and J by 1 base, with 8 bases between them. The CDR3 region is CASSLTNPQETQYF. In nucleotides, the CDR3 is TGTGCCAGCAGTTTAACTAACCCCCAAGAGACCCAGTACTTC.